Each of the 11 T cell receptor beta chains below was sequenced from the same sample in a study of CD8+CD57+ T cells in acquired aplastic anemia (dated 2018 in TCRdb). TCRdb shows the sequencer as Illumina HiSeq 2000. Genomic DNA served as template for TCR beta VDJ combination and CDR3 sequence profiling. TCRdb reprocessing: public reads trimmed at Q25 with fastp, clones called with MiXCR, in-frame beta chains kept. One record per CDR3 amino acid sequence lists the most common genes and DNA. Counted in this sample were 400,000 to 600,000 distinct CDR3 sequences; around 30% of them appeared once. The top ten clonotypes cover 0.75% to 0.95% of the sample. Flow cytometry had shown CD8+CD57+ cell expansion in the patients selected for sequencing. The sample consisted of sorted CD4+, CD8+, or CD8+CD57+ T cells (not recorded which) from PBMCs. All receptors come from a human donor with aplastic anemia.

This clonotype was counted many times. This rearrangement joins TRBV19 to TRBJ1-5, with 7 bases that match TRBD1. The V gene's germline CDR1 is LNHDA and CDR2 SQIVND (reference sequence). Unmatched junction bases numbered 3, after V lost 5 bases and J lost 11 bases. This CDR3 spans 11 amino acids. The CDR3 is CASSFDRAQHF. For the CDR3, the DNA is TGTGCCAGTAGTTTCGACAGGGCCCAGCATTTT.

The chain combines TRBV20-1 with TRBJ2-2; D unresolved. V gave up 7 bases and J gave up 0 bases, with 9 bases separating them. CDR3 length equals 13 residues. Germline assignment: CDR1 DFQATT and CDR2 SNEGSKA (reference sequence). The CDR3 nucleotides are TGCAGTGGCAGCACTCCGAACACCGGGGAGCTGTTTTTT. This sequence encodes CSGSTPNTGELFF.

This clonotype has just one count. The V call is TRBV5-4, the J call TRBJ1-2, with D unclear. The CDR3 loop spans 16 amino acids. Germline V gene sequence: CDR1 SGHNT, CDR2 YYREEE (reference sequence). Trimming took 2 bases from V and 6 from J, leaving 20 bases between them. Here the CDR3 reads CASSFGEGRGRDGYTF. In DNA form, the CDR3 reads TGTGCCAGCAGCTTCGGGGAGGGTAGAGGAAGGGATGGCTACACCTTC.

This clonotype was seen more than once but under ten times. The CDR3 nucleotides read TGTGCCAGCGCCCAACAGGTGACTAGCGGGGGGGACCAAGAGACCCAGTACTTC. Its translation is CASAQQVTSGGDQETQYF. The V and J genes are TRBV25-1 and TRBJ2-5, with 14 bases matching TRBD2. V was pared by 8 bases and J by 0 bases, with 11 bases of the junction left unmatched. From germline, CDR1 is MGHDK and CDR2 SYGVNS. The length of the CDR3 is 18 residues.

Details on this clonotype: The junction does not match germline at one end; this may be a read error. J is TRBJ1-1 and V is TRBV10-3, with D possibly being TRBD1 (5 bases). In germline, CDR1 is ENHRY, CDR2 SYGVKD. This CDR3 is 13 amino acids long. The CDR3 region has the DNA TGTGCCTTCAGGGACCCGCAGGGACTTGAAGCTTTCTTT. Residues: CAFRDPQGLEAFF.

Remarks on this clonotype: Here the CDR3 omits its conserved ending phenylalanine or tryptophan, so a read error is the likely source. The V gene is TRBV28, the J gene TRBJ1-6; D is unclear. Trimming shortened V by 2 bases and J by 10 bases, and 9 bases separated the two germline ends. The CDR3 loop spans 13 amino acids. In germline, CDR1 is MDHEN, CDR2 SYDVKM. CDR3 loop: CASSLRVKSPLHS. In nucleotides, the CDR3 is TGTGCCAGCAGTTTAAGGGTGAAATCACCCCTCCACTCT.

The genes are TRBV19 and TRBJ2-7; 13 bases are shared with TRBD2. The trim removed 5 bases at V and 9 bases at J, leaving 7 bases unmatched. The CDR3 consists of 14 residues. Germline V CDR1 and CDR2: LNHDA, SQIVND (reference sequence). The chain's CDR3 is CASSRTSGSAVQYF. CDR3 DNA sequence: TGTGCCAGTAGTCGGACTAGCGGGAGCGCGGTGCAGTACTTC. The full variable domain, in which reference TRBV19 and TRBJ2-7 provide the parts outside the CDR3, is DGGITQSPKYLFRKEGQNVTLSCEQNLNHDAMYWYRQDPGQGLRLIYYSQIVNDFQKGDIAEGYSVSREKKESFPLTVTSAQKNPTAFYLCASSRTSGSAVQYFGPGTRLTVT.

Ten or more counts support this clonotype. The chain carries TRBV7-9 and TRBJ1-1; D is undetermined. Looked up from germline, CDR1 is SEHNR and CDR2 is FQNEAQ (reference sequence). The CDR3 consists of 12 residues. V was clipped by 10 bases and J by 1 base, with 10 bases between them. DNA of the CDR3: TGTGCCAACCGGACTGAGAACACTGAAGCTTTCTTT. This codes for CANRTENTEAFF. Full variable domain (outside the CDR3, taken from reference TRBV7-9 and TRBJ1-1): DTGVSQNPRHKITKRGQNVTFRCDPISEHNRLYWYRQTLGQGPEFLTYFQNEAQLEKSRLLSDRFSAERPKGSFSTLEIQRTEQGDSAMYLCANRTENTEAFFGQGTRLTVV.

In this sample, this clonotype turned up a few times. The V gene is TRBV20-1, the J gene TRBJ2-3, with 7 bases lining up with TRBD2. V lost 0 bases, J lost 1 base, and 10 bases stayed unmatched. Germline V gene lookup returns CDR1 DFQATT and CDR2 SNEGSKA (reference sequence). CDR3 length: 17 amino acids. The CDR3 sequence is CSARDPLTSAGTDTQYF. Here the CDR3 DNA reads TGCAGTGCTAGAGATCCCCTAACTAGCGCTGGCACAGATACGCAGTATTTT.

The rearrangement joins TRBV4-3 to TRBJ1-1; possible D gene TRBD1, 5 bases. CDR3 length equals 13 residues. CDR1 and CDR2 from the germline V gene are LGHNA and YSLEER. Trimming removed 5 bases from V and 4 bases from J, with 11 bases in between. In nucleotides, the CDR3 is TGCGCCAGCAGCAGGGGAGCGAGCACTGAAGCTTTCTTT. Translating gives CASSRGASTEAFF.

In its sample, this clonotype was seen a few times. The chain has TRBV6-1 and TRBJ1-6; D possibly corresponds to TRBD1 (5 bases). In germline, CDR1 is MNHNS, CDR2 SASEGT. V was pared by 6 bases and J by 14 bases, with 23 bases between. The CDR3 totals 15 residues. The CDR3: CASSRRQLKDPTLHF. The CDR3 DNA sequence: TGTGCCAGCAGCCGGAGACAGTTGAAGGATCCCACCCTCCACTTT.